The text below deals with one T cell receptor (beta chain). What it binds is unknown. Trimming shortened V by 0 bases and J by 0 bases, and 12 bases separated the two germline ends. CDR1 is LGHDT, CDR2 YNNKEL, per germline (reference sequence). CDR3 size: 17 residues. The sample is drawn from a study of response to subunit inactivated influenza vaccine. Study-wide points: Authors proposed each seasonal influenza vaccination draws in few new T cells.

TCRdb processed the RT-PCR reads anew with MiXCR; each CDR3 protein has one entry. Of around 160,000 distinct CDR3 sequences in the sample, 11% were seen once. The TCR sequence derives from a man between 45 and 60 years old who received an inactivated influenza vaccine. This chain links TRBV3-1 with TRBJ1-3, with D unresolved. The starting material was non-naive T cells sorted from PBMCs, obtained about 6 weeks after vaccination. In DNA, the CDR3 is TGTGCCAGCAGCCAAGATCTCGGCGGACGCTCTGGAAACACCATATATTTT. Protein product: CASSQDLGGRSGNTIYF. The complete variable domain, with remaining parts taken from reference TRBV3-1 and TRBJ1-3, reads DTAVSQTPKYLVTQMGNDKSIKCEQNLGHDTMYWYKQDSKKFLKIMFSYNNKELIINETVPNRFSPKSPDKAHLNLHINSLELGDSAVYFCASSQDLGGRSGNTIYFGEGSWLTVV.